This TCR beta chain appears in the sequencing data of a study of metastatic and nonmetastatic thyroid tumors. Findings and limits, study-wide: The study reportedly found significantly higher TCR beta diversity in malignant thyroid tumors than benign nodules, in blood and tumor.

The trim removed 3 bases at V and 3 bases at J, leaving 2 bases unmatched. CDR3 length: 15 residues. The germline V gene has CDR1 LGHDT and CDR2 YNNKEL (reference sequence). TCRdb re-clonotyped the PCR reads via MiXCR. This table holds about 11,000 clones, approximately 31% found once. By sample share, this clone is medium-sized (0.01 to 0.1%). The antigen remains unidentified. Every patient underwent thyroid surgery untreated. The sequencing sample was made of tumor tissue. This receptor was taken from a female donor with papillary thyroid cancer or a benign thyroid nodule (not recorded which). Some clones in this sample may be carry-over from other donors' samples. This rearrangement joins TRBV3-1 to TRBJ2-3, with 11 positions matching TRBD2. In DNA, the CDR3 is TGTGCCAGCAGCCATAGCGGGAGGGCGACAGATACGCAGTATTTT. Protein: CASSHSGRATDTQYF.